One and the same sample provided the 21 T cell receptor beta chains below, sequenced in a study of shared clonotypes between healthy human individuals. TCRdb's copy holds only in-frame clones and misses some; the assay was immunoSEQ multiplex PCR. The sample holds roughly 1,500,000 clones; around 98.5% are singletons and the top ten take under 0.45%. Sequenced material: naive CD4+ T cells sorted from blood. The subset denotes: CD45RA+ positively selected. Every receptor here comes from a man aged 25 to 40 in good health.

The gene calls are TRBV7-2 and TRBJ2-7; TRBD2 aligns across 8 bases. V dropped 5 bases and J dropped 3; count of bases not matched to a gene: 3. The CDR3 runs to 13 residues. The germline CDR1 and CDR2 sequences are SGHTA and FQGNSA. In DNA form, the CDR3 reads TGTGCCAGCAGCACGGGGGGGGACTACGAGCAGTACTTC. It specifies CASSTGGDYEQYF.

The chain couples TRBV9 to TRBJ2-3; D is possibly TRBD2 (5 bases). Looked up from germline, CDR1 is SGDLS and CDR2 is YYNGEE. This CDR3 region has 14 residues. V was clipped by 1 base and J by 4 bases, with 10 bases between them. The CDR3 DNA sequence: TGTGCCAGCAGCGTACTGGGGAGACCAGATACGCAGTATTTT. As protein: CASSVLGRPDTQYF. Full variable domain (rest looked up from reference TRBV9 and TRBJ2-3): DSGVTQTPKHLITATGQRVTLRCSPRSGDLSVYWYQQSLDQGLQFLIQYYNGEERAKGNILERFSAQQFPDLHSELNLSSLELGDSALYFCASSVLGRPDTQYFGPGTRLTVL.

The chain is built from TRBV6-1 and TRBJ2-7; D remains unclear. The germline V gene has CDR1 MNHNS and CDR2 SASEGT. The CDR3 length is 14 residues. The germline V and J ends were trimmed by 4 bases and 6 bases, with 16 bases remaining between them. CDR3 sequence (DNA): TGTGCCAGCAGTGGGGCCATACGGGTGCGCGAGCAGTACTTC. Translation: CASSGAIRVREQYF.

V usage is TRBV11-3 and J usage is TRBJ2-3; 7 bases fit TRBD2. Germline-derived CDR1 and CDR2 are SGHNT and YENEEA. Losses at the gene ends were 5 bases for V and 1 base for J; bases not matched to a gene: 6. The CDR3 is 15 residues long. CDR3 bases: TGTGCCAGCAGCACGCGGGGAGGGGGCACAGATACGCAGTATTTT. Protein product: CASSTRGGGTDTQYF. The whole variable domain, filled in from reference TRBV11-3 and TRBJ2-3, reads EAGVVQSPRYKIIEKKQPVAFWCNPISGHNTLYWYLQNLGQGPELLIRYENEEAVDDSQLPKDRFSAERLKGVDSTLKIQPAELGDSAVYLCASSTRGGGTDTQYFGPGTRLTVL.

The chain joins TRBV9 to TRBJ2-6; 7 positions agree with TRBD1. The CDR3 is 19 amino acids. With V trimmed by 0 bases and J by 0 bases, 9 bases remained unmatched. The V gene's germline CDR1 is SGDLS and CDR2 YYNGEE. The CDR3 sequence: CASSVDRDRRFSGANVLTF. Written as DNA, the CDR3 is TGTGCCAGCAGCGTAGACCGGGACAGACGATTCTCTGGGGCCAACGTCCTGACTTTC.

With regard to this clone: This CDR3 is also generated by other DNA sequences in the sample. The rearrangement links TRBV29-1 to TRBJ2-7; 10 nucleotides align to TRBD2. Germline CDR1 is SQVTM and CDR2 is ANQGSEA. Trimming cost V 5 bases and J 4 bases; bases outside gene matches: 5. The CDR3 runs to 13 residues. The CDR3, as DNA: TGCAGCGTTCCAGCGGGAGGGCCTTACGAGCAGTACTTC. Residues: CSVPAGGPYEQYF.

V and J are TRBV4-2 and TRBJ1-4; 7 nucleotides align to TRBD1. There are 15 residues in the CDR3. CDR1 is LGHNA, CDR2 YNFKEQ, per germline. V was clipped by 1 base and J by 4 bases; unmatched bases: 3. The CDR3 DNA reads TGTGCCAGCAGCCAAGGTTGGGACAGTAATGAAAAACTGTTTTTT. Amino acid sequence: CASSQGWDSNEKLFF.

This rearrangement joins TRBV7-9 to TRBJ2-1, with TRBD2 matching over 9 bases. The CDR3 runs to 16 residues. CDR1 is SEHNR and CDR2 is FQNEAQ in the germline V gene (reference sequence). V was clipped by 4 bases and J by 4 bases; unmatched bases: 8. In nucleotides, the CDR3 is TGTGCCAGCAGCTCCGATAGCGGGGGACATTACAATGAGCAGTTCTTC. Translation: CASSSDSGGHYNEQFF.

This clone appeared a single time. The rearrangement uses TRBV28 and TRBJ2-7; a weak D match, TRBD1 (5 bases). The CDR3 is made up of 14 amino acids. V shed 5 bases and J shed 4 bases, with 15 bases lying between them. CDR1 is MDHEN, CDR2 SYDVKM, per germline. CDR3 bases: TGTGCCAGCAGTGGTGTTATGGGGCAGTACGAGCAGTACTTC. It encodes CASSGVMGQYEQYF.

V gene TRBV5-1 combines with J gene TRBJ1-1, with D tentatively TRBD1 (5 bases). The CDR3 contains 14 residues. Germline-derived CDR1 and CDR2 are SGHRS and YFSETQ. V was clipped by 0 bases and J by 5 bases, with 11 bases between them. As DNA, the CDR3 is TGCGCCAGCAGCTTGGAAAAGGGGAGAACTGAAGCTTTCTTT. It is translated as CASSLEKGRTEAFF.

V gene TRBV7-2 combines with J gene TRBJ1-1; D unclear. Germline loops: CDR1 SGHTA, CDR2 FQGNSA. V was clipped by 5 bases and J by 1 base, with 11 bases between them. The CDR3 has 14 amino acids. CDR3 amino acids: CASSPQWSNTEAFF. CDR3 nucleotide sequence: TGTGCCAGCAGCCCACAATGGTCGAACACTGAAGCTTTCTTT.

The chain joins TRBV5-1 to TRBJ2-6; possibly TRBD1 for D (7 bases). The V and J ends lost 7 bases and 0 bases respectively, with 14 bases between them. Germline CDR1 reads SGHRS; CDR2 reads YFSETQ. This CDR3 contains 16 residues. This CDR3 is CASGSGGLSGANVLTF. The CDR3 region has the DNA TGCGCCAGCGGATCAGGGGGGCTCTCTGGGGCCAACGTCCTGACTTTC.

This chain links TRBV7-9 with TRBJ1-1, with 7 bases identical to TRBD1. There are 14 residues in the CDR3. Germline V lookup: CDR1 SEHNR, CDR2 FQNEAQ (reference sequence). The ends lost 2 bases at V and 6 bases at J; junction bases unmatched: 6. CDR3 residues: CASSLTGDYSEAFF. The CDR3 DNA follows: TGTGCCAGCAGCTTAACAGGGGATTATTCTGAAGCTTTCTTT.

The V gene is TRBV28, the J gene TRBJ2-7, with a possible D match to TRBD1 (6 bases). Germline V gene lookup returns CDR1 MDHEN and CDR2 SYDVKM. V lost 0 bases to trimming and J lost 6 bases, with 15 bases between them. CDR3 size: 15 residues. The CDR3: CASSLWKQGHGEQYF. Written as DNA, the CDR3 is TGTGCCAGCAGTTTATGGAAACAGGGTCACGGCGAGCAGTACTTC.

Turning to this clone: Additional DNA sequences in this sample encode the identical CDR3. The chain recombines TRBV7-9 with TRBJ2-3, with TRBD2 matching 12 bases. Losses at the gene ends were 5 bases for V and 4 bases for J; bases not matched to a gene: 4. Germline V lookup: CDR1 SEHNR, CDR2 FQNEAQ (reference sequence). This CDR3 is 15 amino acids long. The CDR3 DNA follows: TGTGCCAGCAGCCCGGGACTAGCGGGCGCAGATACGCAGTATTTT. Its protein product is CASSPGLAGADTQYF.

On this clone itself: This same CDR3 is encoded by further DNA sequences in the sample. The rearrangement joins TRBV9 to TRBJ2-2; D is unresolved. There are 14 residues in the CDR3. The V gene's germline CDR1 is SGDLS and CDR2 YYNGEE. The V and J ends lost 0 bases and 3 bases respectively, with 6 bases between them. CDR3: CASSVAGDTGELFF. The DNA of the CDR3 is TGTGCCAGCAGCGTAGCGGGTGACACCGGGGAGCTGTTTTTT.

The genes are TRBV30 and TRBJ2-7; no clear D. V lost 3 bases and J 1 base, leaving 4 bases between the germline ends. The CDR3 consists of 11 residues. The germline CDR1 and CDR2 sequences are GTSNPN and SVGIG (reference sequence). The CDR3 sequence: CAWRGSYEQYF. In DNA form, the CDR3 reads TGTGCCTGGAGAGGGTCCTACGAGCAGTACTTC.

Turning to this clone: Other DNA sequences in the sample encode the same CDR3. V usage is TRBV9 and J usage is TRBJ2-1, with 8 bases aligning to TRBD2. CDR1 and CDR2 from the germline V gene are SGDLS and YYNGEE. The CDR3 totals 15 residues. Trimming took 2 bases from V and 2 from J; bases not matched to a gene: 3. The CDR3, as DNA: TGTGCCAGCAGCGTCACTAGCGGAGCCTACAATGAGCAGTTCTTC. Amino acid sequence: CASSVTSGAYNEQFF.

V is TRBV14 and J is TRBJ1-2; no clear D gene. Germline loops: CDR1 SGHDN, CDR2 FVKESK. Deletions cut 5 bases from V and 4 bases from J, with 14 bases between. This CDR3 is 14 amino acids long. The CDR3 DNA follows: TGTGCCAGCAGCGTCGCCGGCCCTGGCTATGGCTACACCTTC. It codes for CASSVAGPGYGYTF.

This chain links TRBV2 with TRBJ1-2; D gene ambiguous. Germline V lookup: CDR1 SNHLY, CDR2 FYNNEI. Trimming took off 7 bases at V and 2 bases at J, with 17 bases between the two ends. This CDR3 spans 15 amino acids. CDR3 sequence: CASTEGHSRNYGYTF. CDR3 bases: TGTGCCAGCACCGAAGGTCACAGTCGGAACTATGGCTACACCTTC.

Only a few counts were recorded for this clone. Other DNA sequences within the sample encode an identical CDR3. V usage is TRBV19 and J usage is TRBJ2-2; D not resolved. Trimming removed 4 bases at V and 3 bases at J, with 0 bases between. The CDR3 sequence is 11 residues long. Germline assignment: CDR1 LNHDA and CDR2 SQIVND (reference sequence). CDR3 in amino acids: CASSNTGELFF. In DNA, the CDR3 is TGTGCCAGTAGTAACACCGGGGAGCTGTTTTTT.